Listed below are T cell receptor beta chains from one sample, sequenced in a study. Each CDR3 protein is one row after TCRdb ran MiXCR on the 5' RACE reads. The profile shows 35,000 to 50,000 distinct CDR3 sequences, roughly a fifth of them singletons. Sequenced: Tregs sorted from blood. The source of these receptors is a female donor with breast cancer. Each CDR3 is given with its conserved first and last residue. D genes are given only for firm matches. The size field is filled for only some rows; it gives once, few, many or a size class.

len	v_gene	j_gene	abundance	d_gene	CDR3aa	CDR3nt
15	TRBV7-2	TRBJ1-2	many	TRBD1	CASSLATGGGYGYTF	TGTGCCAGCAGCTTAGCAACAGGGGGCGGCTATGGCTACACCTTC
14	TRBV20-1	TRBJ1-4	NA	NA	CSATSWALGEKLFF	TGCAGTGCTACCTCTTGGGCCCTGGGGGAAAAACTGTTTTTT
12	TRBV21-1	TRBJ2-7	many	NA	CASRAVKYEQYF	TGTGCCAGCAGGGCAGTTAAATACGAGCAGTACTTC
14	TRBV28	TRBJ2-7	once	TRBD1	CASSSTGGAGEQYF	TGTGCCAGCAGTTCCACAGGGGGTGCGGGCGAGCAGTACTTC
13	TRBV5-1	TRBJ2-3	NA	TRBD2	CAISLRGGDTQYF	TGCGCCATCAGCTTGCGGGGGGGAGATACGCAGTATTTT
10	TRBV29-1	TRBJ2-5	many	NA	CSGEAETQYF	TGCAGCGGTGAGGCAGAGACCCAGTACTTC
13	TRBV7-8	TRBJ1-2	NA	NA	CASSLVVAYGYTF	TGTGCCAGCAGCTTAGTTGTAGCCTATGGCTACACCTTC
15	TRBV5-5	TRBJ2-1	NA	NA	CASSLVVSGYNEQFF	TGTGCCAGCAGCTTGGTGGTTAGTGGGTACAATGAGCAGTTCTTC
13	TRBV15	TRBJ1-6	once	NA	CATSRDGSSPLHF	TGTGCCACCAGCAGAGATGGGAGTTCACCCCTCCACTTT
12	TRBV7-9	TRBJ1-1	few	NA	CASSLVSPEAFF	TGTGCCAGCAGCCTAGTTAGCCCTGAAGCTTTCTTT
13	TRBV12-3/TRBV12-4	TRBJ1-2	many	NA	CASSHTAIRGYTF	TGTGCCAGCAGTCACACGGCTATCAGAGGCTACACCTTC
15	TRBV10-3	TRBJ1-1	once	NA	CAISGRDTVDTEAFF	TGTGCCATCAGTGGGCGGGACACGGTGGATACTGAAGCTTTCTTT
17	TRBV9	TRBJ1-2	NA	TRBD1	CASSYKGTAEGGYGYTF	TGTGCCAGCAGCTATAAAGGGACAGCAGAGGGTGGCTATGGCTACACCTTC
18	TRBV28	TRBJ2-1	NA	NA	CASSLPPTPKISYNEQFF	TGTGCCAGCAGTTTACCCCCTACCCCTAAAATCTCCTACAATGAGCAGTTCTTC
12	TRBV7-6	TRBJ1-1	many	NA	CASSPRSAEAFF	TGTGCCAGCAGCCCCCGCAGTGCTGAAGCTTTCTTT
15	TRBV20-1	TRBJ2-3	many	NA	CSARPPWRNTDTQYF	TGCAGTGCTAGACCCCCCTGGCGAAACACAGATACGCAGTATTTT
15	TRBV20-1	TRBJ1-5	NA	NA	CSAANRGHINQPQHF	TGCAGTGCTGCGAATCGGGGACATATCAATCAGCCCCAGCATTTT
13	TRBV4-1	TRBJ2-1	many	NA	CASSTTNGFEQFF	TGCGCCAGCAGCACGACCAATGGGTTTGAGCAGTTCTTC
15	TRBV5-4	TRBJ2-6	NA	NA	CASSLEGTGANVLTF	TGTGCCAGCAGCTTGGAGGGTACTGGGGCCAACGTCCTGACTTTC
15	TRBV5-4	TRBJ1-2	many	NA	CASSLNGQSLYGYTF	TGTGCCAGCAGCTTGAACGGACAGTCCCTTTATGGCTACACCTTC
18	TRBV11-2	TRBJ2-1	NA	TRBD2	CASSLVGLAGSSYNEQFF	TGTGCCAGCAGCTTAGTAGGACTAGCGGGAAGCTCCTACAATGAGCAGTTCTTC
16	TRBV11-1	TRBJ2-7	few	TRBD2	CASSPRLAGVTYEQYF	TGTGCCAGCAGCCCTCGACTAGCGGGGGTGACCTACGAGCAGTACTTC
16	TRBV6-7	TRBJ2-1	few	TRBD2	CASNRLADNTYNEQFF	TGTGCCAGCAACCGACTAGCGGACAATACATACAATGAGCAGTTCTTC
14	TRBV10-3	TRBJ2-3	NA	NA	CAIASFFNTDTQYF	TGTGCCATTGCTAGTTTTTTTAATACAGATACGCAGTATTTT
14	TRBV9	TRBJ1-2	many	NA	CASSVADSNYGYTF	TGTGCCAGCAGCGTAGCCGACAGTAACTATGGCTACACCTTC
11	TRBV28	TRBJ1-1	few	NA	CASSRNTEAFF	TGTGCCAGCAGCCGGAACACTGAAGCTTTCTTT
15	TRBV12-3/TRBV12-4	TRBJ2-1	few	TRBD2	CASSFWAGGGNEQFF	TGTGCCAGCAGTTTCTGGGCGGGAGGGGGTAATGAGCAGTTCTTC
16	TRBV12-5	TRBJ2-2	NA	NA	CASGFWGGANTGELFF	TGTGCTAGTGGTTTTTGGGGGGGGGCCAACACCGGGGAGCTGTTTTTT
16	TRBV4-2	TRBJ1-1	few	NA	CASSQGGRPPNTEAFF	TGTGCCAGCAGCCAAGGGGGCAGACCACCGAACACTGAAGCTTTCTTT
11	TRBV29-1	TRBJ2-5	NA	NA	CSVESGETQYF	TGCAGCGTTGAATCCGGAGAGACCCAGTACTTC
17	TRBV24-1	TRBJ2-1	NA	NA	CATSDLEPTSRNNEQFF	TGTGCCACCAGTGATTTGGAGCCAACTAGCAGAAACAATGAGCAGTTCTTC
17	TRBV5-1	TRBJ2-7	few	NA	CASSVRISPGSAYEQYF	TGCGCCAGCAGCGTCAGAATTTCCCCAGGGTCTGCCTACGAGCAGTACTTC
17	TRBV4-2	TRBJ2-1	many	NA	CASSQLDMLRNDNEQFF	TGTGCCAGCAGCCAACTGGATATGTTAAGGAACGACAATGAGCAGTTCTTC
12	TRBV2	TRBJ1-1	few	NA	CASSGTATEAFF	TGTGCCAGCAGTGGGACAGCCACTGAAGCTTTCTTT
13	TRBV28	TRBJ2-1	NA	NA	CASSSPSVNEQFF	TGTGCCAGCAGTTCGCCCAGCGTCAATGAGCAGTTCTTC
16	TRBV6-5	TRBJ2-1	few	TRBD2	CASSPLPGLADNEQFF	TGTGCCAGCAGTCCGCTCCCGGGACTAGCGGACAATGAGCAGTTCTTC
17	TRBV28	TRBJ2-1	NA	TRBD2	CASTRASGRGSYNEQFF	TGTGCCAGCACCCGGGCTAGCGGGCGGGGCTCCTACAATGAGCAGTTCTTC
15	TRBV9	TRBJ2-2	few	NA	CASSVVDAVTGELFF	TGTGCCAGCAGCGTAGTAGATGCGGTTACCGGGGAGCTGTTTTTT
14	TRBV4-1	TRBJ2-1	many	NA	CASSQDHGLNEQFF	TGCGCCAGCAGCCAAGACCACGGACTCAATGAGCAGTTCTTC
15	TRBV7-3	TRBJ2-3	many	NA	CASSLIGGTGDTQYF	TGTGCCAGCAGCTTAATTGGCGGGACGGGAGATACGCAGTATTTT
14	TRBV3-1	TRBJ2-7	once	NA	CASKQGSGAYEQYF	TGTGCCAGCAAACAGGGCTCTGGAGCCTACGAGCAGTACTTC
16	TRBV7-2	TRBJ2-1	many	NA	CASSLSGTGYYNEQFF	TGTGCCAGCAGCTTATCGGGGACTGGCTACTACAATGAGCAGTTCTTC
15	TRBV20-1	TRBJ2-1	many	NA	CSARAGGSSYNEQFF	TGCAGTGCTAGGGCTGGTGGGAGCTCCTACAATGAGCAGTTCTTC
13	TRBV20-1	TRBJ2-1	few	NA	CSATSIESNEQFF	TGCAGTGCGACTAGTATTGAGTCCAATGAGCAGTTCTTC
17	TRBV7-8	TRBJ2-5	NA	NA	CASSLGPAGAPQETQYF	TGTGCCAGCAGCTTAGGTCCAGCGGGCGCCCCCCAAGAGACCCAGTACTTC
13	TRBV7-3	TRBJ2-3	NA	TRBD1	CASSSSRGNTQYF	TGTGCCAGCAGCTCCTCCAGGGGGAATACGCAGTATTTT
13	TRBV7-9	TRBJ2-7	many	NA	CASSLESGVEQYF	TGTGCCAGCAGCTTAGAGTCTGGGGTGGAGCAGTACTTC
15	TRBV11-3	TRBJ2-1	few	TRBD2	CASSLGREGYNEQFF	TGTGCCAGCAGCTTAGGCCGGGAGGGATACAATGAGCAGTTCTTC
12	TRBV9	TRBJ1-1	NA	NA	CASSVGDTEAFF	TGTGCCAGCAGCGTAGGGGACACTGAAGCTTTCTTT
12	TRBV7-8	TRBJ2-3	NA	NA	CASSWQMRTQYF	TGTGCCAGCAGCTGGCAGATGCGCACGCAGTATTTT
13	TRBV9	TRBJ2-7	many	NA	CASSIGPSYEQYF	TGTGCCAGCAGTATCGGGCCCTCCTACGAGCAGTACTTC
15	TRBV11-2	TRBJ2-1	NA	TRBD2	CASSSVQREVNEQFF	TGTGCCAGCAGCTCCGTCCAGCGGGAGGTCAATGAGCAGTTCTTC
11	TRBV29-1	TRBJ2-2	few	NA	CSVEGAGELFF	TGCAGCGTTGAAGGCGCCGGGGAGCTGTTTTTT
15	TRBV9	TRBJ2-2	many	NA	CASSVHRANTGELFF	TGTGCCAGCAGCGTCCACAGGGCGAACACCGGGGAGCTGTTTTTT